Sequencing of this TCR beta chain was carried out in a study of radiotherapy plus CTLA-4 blockade in lung cancer. Study summary: Among enrolled patients, less than 20% responded and 30% to 40% achieved disease control. Study-wide findings and caveats: How blood T cell clones changed early, along with interferon-beta, reportedly forecast response best. Among blood TCR repertoires after radiotherapy plus ipilimumab, tumor-derived clones expanded.

Sequenced by immunoSEQ multiplex PCR; TCRdb stores in-frame clones only, minus some. The table lists approximately 95,000 clones, 80% to 85% of them singletons. V was cut by 1 base and J by 4 bases, with 9 bases left in between. CDR3 length equals 13 residues. CDR1 is SGHRS and CDR2 is YFSETQ in the germline V gene. As regards this clone: The antigen remains unidentified.

Sequencing used peripheral blood, obtained from a patient treated with radiotherapy plus ipilimumab. The genes are TRBV5-1 and TRBJ2-7; no reliable D call. This clonotype originated in a human donor with non-small cell lung cancer who had a partial response to radiotherapy plus ipilimumab. The CDR3 protein is CASSLSRQYEQYF. The CDR3 region has the DNA TGCGCCAGCAGCTTGTCCAGGCAGTACGAGCAGTACTTC. The full variable domain, completed using reference TRBV5-1 and TRBJ2-7, is KAGVTQTPRYLIKTRGQQVTLSCSPISGHRSVSWYQQTPGQGLQFLFEYFSETQRNKGNFPGRFSGRQFSNSRSEMNVSTLELGDSALYLCASSLSRQYEQYFGPGTRLTVT.